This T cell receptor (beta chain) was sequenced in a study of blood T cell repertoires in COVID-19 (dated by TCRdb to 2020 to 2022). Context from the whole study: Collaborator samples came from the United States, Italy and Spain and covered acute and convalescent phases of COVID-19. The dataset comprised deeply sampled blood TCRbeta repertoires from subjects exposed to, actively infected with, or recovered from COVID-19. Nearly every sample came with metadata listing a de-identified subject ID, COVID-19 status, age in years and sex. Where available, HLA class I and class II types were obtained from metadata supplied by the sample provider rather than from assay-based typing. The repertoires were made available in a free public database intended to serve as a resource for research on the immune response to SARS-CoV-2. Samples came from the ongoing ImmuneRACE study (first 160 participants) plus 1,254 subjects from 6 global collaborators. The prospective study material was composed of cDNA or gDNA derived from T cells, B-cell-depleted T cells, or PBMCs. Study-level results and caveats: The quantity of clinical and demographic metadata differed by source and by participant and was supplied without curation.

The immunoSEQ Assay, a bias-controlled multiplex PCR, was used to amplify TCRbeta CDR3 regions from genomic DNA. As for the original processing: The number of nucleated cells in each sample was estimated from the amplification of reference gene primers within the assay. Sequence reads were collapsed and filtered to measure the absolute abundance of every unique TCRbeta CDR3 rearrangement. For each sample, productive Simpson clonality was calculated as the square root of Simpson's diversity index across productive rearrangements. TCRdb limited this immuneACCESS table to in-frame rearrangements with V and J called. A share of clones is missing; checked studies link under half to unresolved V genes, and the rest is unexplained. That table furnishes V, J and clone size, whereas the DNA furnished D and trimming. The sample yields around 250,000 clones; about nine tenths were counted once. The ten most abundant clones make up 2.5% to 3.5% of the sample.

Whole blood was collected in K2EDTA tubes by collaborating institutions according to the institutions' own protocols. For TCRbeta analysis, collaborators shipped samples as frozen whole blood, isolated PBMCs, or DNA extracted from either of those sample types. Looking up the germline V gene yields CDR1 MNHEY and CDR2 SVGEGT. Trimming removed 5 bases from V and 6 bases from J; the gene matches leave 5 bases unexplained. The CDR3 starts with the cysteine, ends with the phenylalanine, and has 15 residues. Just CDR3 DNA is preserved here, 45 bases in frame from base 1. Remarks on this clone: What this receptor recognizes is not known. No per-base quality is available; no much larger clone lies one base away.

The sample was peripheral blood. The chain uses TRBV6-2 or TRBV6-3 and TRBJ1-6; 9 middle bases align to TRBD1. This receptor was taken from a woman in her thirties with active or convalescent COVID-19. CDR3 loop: CASSSNRGLNSPLHF. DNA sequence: TGTGCCAGCAGTAGTAACAGGGGGCTTAATTCACCCCTCCACTTT.